This T cell receptor beta chain was identified in a study of tumor-infiltrating lymphocytes in primary liver carcinoma. DNA and RNA were both co-extracted from 20-30 mg of bulk tissue that had not been sorted. About this clonotype itself: The junction departs from germline at one end; a sequencing error may be responsible.

The input was 450 to 550 ng total RNA; TCR beta cDNA was made from it with a constant-region primer. It was through three nested multiplex PCR rounds of slightly modified ARM-PCR that TCR beta libraries arose. PCR rounds one and two used TRBV1-TRBV30 forward primers with a C-beta reverse primer for around 10 cycles each. TCRdb re-derived calls from the multiplex PCR reads in MiXCR, one entry per CDR3 protein. The sample lists 20,000 to 25,000 distinct CDR3 sequences; over 60% were seen once. This CDR3 is built from 15 residues. Germline CDR1 is SGHAT and CDR2 is FQNNGV. The sequence was obtained from a woman in her 30s with primary liver carcinoma and hepatitis B virus infection. Material for sequencing was liver tumor tissue from sampling region 1. The subset was: tumor region T1, superior pole. The genes are TRBV11-2 and TRBJ2-3; 11 positions agree with TRBD2. The CDR3 sequence is CASSLETSGTDTLYF. The CDR3 DNA sequence: TGTGCCAGTAGCTTAGAGACTAGCGGGACGGATACGCTGTATTTT.